This T cell receptor (beta chain) is from a study of blood T cell repertoires in COVID-19. Study-wide background: Researchers got acute and convalescent COVID-19 samples from the United States, Italy and Spain. Sample material is recorded as cDNA or gDNA derived from T cells, B-cell-depleted T cells, or PBMCs.

The CDR3 contains 14 residues. J lost 6 bases, V lost 3 bases, and 4 bases had no gene match. The germline V gene has CDR1 LGHNA and CDR2 YSLEER. Grouping used clinical history reported by participants in a survey and questionnaire. Assay: immunoSEQ multiplex PCR; the TCRdb copy retains only in-frame clones and omits some. Among some 300,000 clones listed, about 90% were seen once. The chain has TRBV4-3 and TRBJ2-3; 9 bases map to TRBD2. The TCR originated in a woman in her twenties or thirties who had recovered from COVID-19. The sequenced material came from PBMCs or T cells enriched from blood (not recorded which). The CDR3 DNA follows: TGCGCCAGCAGCCACTCTAGCGGGGACGATACGCAGTATTTT. Residues: CASSHSSGDDTQYF.